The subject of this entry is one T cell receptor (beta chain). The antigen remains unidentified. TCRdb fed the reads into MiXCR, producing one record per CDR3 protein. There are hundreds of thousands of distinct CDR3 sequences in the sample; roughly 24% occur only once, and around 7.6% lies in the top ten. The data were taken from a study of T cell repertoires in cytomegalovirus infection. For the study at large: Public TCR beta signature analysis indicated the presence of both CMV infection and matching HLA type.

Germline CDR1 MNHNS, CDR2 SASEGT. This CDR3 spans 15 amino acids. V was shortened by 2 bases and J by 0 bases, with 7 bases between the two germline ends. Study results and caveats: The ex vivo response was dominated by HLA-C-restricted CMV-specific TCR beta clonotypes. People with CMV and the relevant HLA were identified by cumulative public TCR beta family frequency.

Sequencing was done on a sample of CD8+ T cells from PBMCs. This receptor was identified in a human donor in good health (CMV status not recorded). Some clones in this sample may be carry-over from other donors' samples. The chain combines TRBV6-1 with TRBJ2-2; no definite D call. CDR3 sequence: CASSEYRANTGELFF. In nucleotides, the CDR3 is TGTGCCAGCAGTGAATATCGCGCGAACACCGGGGAGCTGTTTTTT.